The 30 T cell receptor beta chains presented below share a single source sample, sequenced in a study of OX40 agonist ivuxolimab in advanced cancers. Sequencing was performed with immunoSEQ multiplex PCR; in TCRdb, only in-frame clones are kept and a portion is missing. This table has fewer than 15,000 clones, around nine tenths appearing once. The sequencing used CD4+ or CD8+ T cells sorted from blood, collected in a trial of the OX40 agonist ivuxolimab. These receptors all come from an adult with an advanced solid tumor such as melanoma, head and neck, liver or kidney cancer.

The chain carries TRBV4-3 and TRBJ2-1, with D uncertain. This CDR3 region has 15 residues. The V and J ends lost 1 base and 4 bases respectively, with 11 bases between them. Germline loops: CDR1 LGHNA, CDR2 YSLEER. The CDR3 loop reads CASSQGRAIYNEQFF. In DNA form, the CDR3 reads TGCGCCAGCAGCCAAGGAAGGGCCATTTACAATGAGCAGTTCTTC.

The chain couples TRBV6-5 to TRBJ2-2; 7 nucleotides agree with TRBD2. This CDR3 region has 16 residues. CDR1 is MNHEY, CDR2 SVGAGI, per germline. J lost 6 bases, V lost 2 bases, and 9 bases had no gene match. Written as DNA, the CDR3 is TGTGCCAGCAGTTACGCTAGCGGAGGGACGGCCGGGGAGCTGTTTTTT. Translating it yields CASSYASGGTAGELFF.

The chain joins TRBV11-3 to TRBJ2-7, with 9 bases identical to TRBD2. CDR3 length: 15 residues. Germline V gene data show CDR1 as SGHNT and CDR2 as YENEEA. V gave up 0 bases and J gave up 4 bases; unmatched junction bases: 4. The CDR3 loop is CASSLEGSGGYEQYF. As DNA, the CDR3 is TGTGCCAGCAGCTTAGAGGGTAGCGGGGGATACGAGCAGTACTTC.

The rearrangement links TRBV4-3 to TRBJ2-3; 8 bases line up with TRBD1. The CDR3 consists of 16 residues. Trimming at V came to 0 bases and at J to 4 bases, leaving 6 bases not matched to a gene. In germline, CDR1 is LGHNA, CDR2 YSLEER. CDR3 nucleotides: TGCGCCAGCAGCCAAGATCCCAGGGGGCTCTCAGATACGCAGTATTTT. This sequence encodes CASSQDPRGLSDTQYF.

The rearrangement links TRBV6-6 to TRBJ2-5; D not resolved. The CDR3 has 15 amino acids. CDR1 is MNHNY, CDR2 SVGAGI, per germline (reference sequence). The V end was cut by 7 bases, the J end by 2 bases, with 17 bases between. The DNA of the CDR3 is TGTGCCAGCACCGGACGTCCCAGCAATCAAGAGACCCAGTACTTC. Its protein product is CASTGRPSNQETQYF.

V is TRBV6-1 and J is TRBJ2-7; 7 nucleotides line up with TRBD1. V shed 4 bases and J 3 bases; nucleotides not matched to a gene: 6. Germline V CDR1 and CDR2: MNHNS, SASEGT. The CDR3 sequence is 14 residues long. CDR3 sequence (DNA): TGTGCCAGCAGTGTATACCGGGACAGCTACGAGCAGTACTTC. Encoded protein: CASSVYRDSYEQYF.

This rearrangement joins TRBV9 to TRBJ2-7; the D gene is possibly TRBD2 (6 bases). Germline V CDR1 and CDR2: SGDLS, YYNGEE. Trimming took off 3 bases at V and 5 bases at J, with 12 bases between the two ends. The CDR3 sequence is 13 residues long. The CDR3 here is CASSAGTFDEQYF. The CDR3 coding sequence is TGTGCCAGCAGCGCCGGGACTTTTGACGAGCAGTACTTC.

The chain couples TRBV15 to TRBJ1-1; possibly TRBD1 for D (6 bases). The V gene's germline CDR1 is LNHNV and CDR2 YYDKDF (reference sequence). CDR3 length equals 14 residues. V dropped 4 bases and J dropped 2 bases, with 11 bases sitting between them. CDR3 sequence: CATSISRGNTEAFF. The CDR3 DNA reads as TGTGCCACCAGCATATCCAGGGGAAACACTGAAGCTTTCTTT.

The chain couples TRBV4-3 to TRBJ1-6; D might be TRBD1 (6 bases). The V and J ends lost 0 bases and 5 bases respectively, with 8 bases between them. CDR1 and CDR2 (germline): LGHNA, YSLEER. The length of the CDR3 is 15 residues. This CDR3 reads CASSQDTGNNSPLHF. CDR3 nucleotides: TGCGCCAGCAGCCAAGATACAGGGAATAATTCACCCCTCCACTTT.

The chain combines TRBV2 with TRBJ1-1, with 7 bases identical to TRBD1. With V trimmed by 6 bases and J by 2 bases, 3 bases remained unmatched. Germline CDR1 is SNHLY and CDR2 is FYNNEI. The CDR3 covers 13 residues. Written as DNA, the CDR3 is TGTGCCAGCAGGGGGGACAGTAACACTGAAGCTTTCTTT. Amino acid sequence: CASRGDSNTEAFF.

V usage is TRBV19 and J usage is TRBJ1-5; D gene uncertain. V was cut by 7 bases and J by 4 bases, with 8 bases left in between. The CDR3 covers 12 residues. Germline CDR1 and CDR2: LNHDA and SQIVND (reference sequence). CDR3: CASKLENQPQHF. CDR3 DNA: TGTGCCAGTAAATTAGAAAATCAGCCCCAGCATTTT.

The V and J genes are TRBV11-2 and TRBJ2-7; D tentatively reads TRBD1 or TRBD2 (5 bases each). Germline assignment: CDR1 SGHAT and CDR2 FQNNGV. This CDR3 is built from 12 residues. The germline V and J ends were trimmed by 4 bases and 4 bases, with 8 bases remaining between them. CDR3 region: CASSSGTYEQYF. As DNA, the CDR3 is TGTGCCAGCAGCTCGGGGACGTACGAGCAGTACTTC.

The rearrangement links TRBV5-8 to TRBJ2-7; no clear D gene. With 1 base removed from V and 2 bases from J, the gap between germline ends came to 7 bases. Germline V gives CDR1 SGHTS, CDR2 YDEGEE. The CDR3 totals 13 residues. The CDR3 region is CASSLWRTYEQYF. The CDR3 bases are TGTGCCAGCAGCTTGTGGCGGACCTACGAGCAGTACTTC.

The rearrangement joins TRBV2 to TRBJ2-3, with 10 bases identical to TRBD1. The germline V gene has CDR1 SNHLY and CDR2 FYNNEI. The CDR3 contains 14 residues. V lost 9 bases and J lost 3; bases outside the gene matches: 6. CDR3 DNA sequence: TGTGCCAGGGGGGACAGGGGACTGACAGATACGCAGTATTTT. This codes for CARGDRGLTDTQYF.

This chain links TRBV9 with TRBJ1-1; unclear D gene. V lost 3 bases to trimming and J lost 0 bases, with 18 bases between them. Germline assignment: CDR1 SGDLS and CDR2 YYNGEE. The CDR3 spans 17 residues. CDR3 nucleotide sequence: TGTGCCAGCAGCGCCGTGGGGAGGGTGGGGATGAACACTGAAGCTTTCTTT. Residues: CASSAVGRVGMNTEAFF.

Points on this clone: Mismatch with germline at one junction end may stem from a read error. The rearrangement links TRBV4-1 to TRBJ2-7; D remains unclear. CDR1 and CDR2 (germline): MGHRA, YSYEKL. The CDR3 runs 11 residues. DNA of the CDR3: TGTGCCAGCAGCGACTCCTACGAGCAGTACTTC. Encoded protein: CASSDSYEQYF.

V and J are TRBV11-2 and TRBJ1-5; possibly TRBD1 for D (6 bases). The CDR3 runs to 16 residues. CDR1 is SGHAT and CDR2 is FQNNGV in the germline V gene. V was trimmed by 5 bases and J by 7 bases, leaving 21 bases between them. The CDR3 sequence: CASSTHRTVGGQPQHF. Here the CDR3 DNA reads TGTGCCAGCAGCACTCACCGGACGGTGGGGGGCCAGCCCCAGCATTTT.

The V call is TRBV6-5, the J call TRBJ1-3; 11 nucleotides align to TRBD1. This CDR3 is built from 15 residues. Trimming at V came to 5 bases and at J to 4 bases, leaving 4 bases not matched to a gene. CDR1 MNHEY and CDR2 SVGAGI come from the germline V gene. The CDR3 here is CASSLGQGAGNTIYF. The CDR3 DNA is TGTGCCAGCAGTCTCGGACAGGGGGCCGGAAACACCATATATTTT.

With respect to this clone: This is likely a read error, given that the CDR3 carries no conserved phenylalanine or tryptophan at its end. The gene calls are TRBV4-1 and TRBJ2-7, with D possibly TRBD1 on 5 matching bases. The germline V gene encodes CDR1 MGHRA and CDR2 YSYEKL. The CDR3 loop spans 15 amino acids. Trimming pared 1 base from V and 3 bases from J, leaving 13 bases between. DNA of the CDR3: TGCGCCAGCAGCCAAGTCGTCTGGGGCCGCTACGAGCAGTACCTC. It specifies CASSQVVWGRYEQYL.

The chain has TRBV4-1 and TRBJ1-5; D unclear. The CDR3 is 15 residues long. V was shortened by 2 bases and J by 2 bases, with 10 bases between the two germline ends. CDR1 is MGHRA and CDR2 is YSYEKL in the germline V gene. CDR3 amino acids: CASSQPGKGNQPQHF. The CDR3 DNA is TGCGCCAGCAGCCAACCCGGGAAGGGCAATCAGCCCCAGCATTTT.

V usage is TRBV4-3 and J usage is TRBJ2-5; the D is unclear. The length of the CDR3 is 15 residues. Trimming took off 0 bases at V and 5 bases at J, with 13 bases between the two ends. Per germline, CDR1 LGHNA and CDR2 YSLEER. The CDR3, as DNA: TGCGCCAGCAGCCAAGATTTGAACCCCCACGAGACCCAGTACTTC. Its translation: CASSQDLNPHETQYF.

This clone was found once. This chain joins TRBV29-1 and TRBJ1-3, with a weak D call TRBD1 (5 bases). V gave up 7 bases and J gave up 3 bases, with 16 bases separating them. Germline-derived CDR1 and CDR2 are SQVTM and ANQGSEA. The CDR3 is made up of 14 amino acids. The DNA of the CDR3 is TGCAGCGCAGGGTACACGGAACATGGAAACACCATATATTTT. This translates into CSAGYTEHGNTIYF. Based on the CDR3 plus reference TRBV29-1 and TRBJ1-3, the full variable domain is SAVISQKPSRDICQRGTSLTIQCQVDSQVTMMFWYRQQPGQSLTLIATANQGSEATYESGFVIDKFPISRPNLTFSTLTVSNMSPEDSSIYLCSAGYTEHGNTIYFGEGSWLTVV.

The chain joins TRBV5-1 to TRBJ2-2; D possibly corresponds to TRBD2 (7 bases). The CDR3 has 14 residues. Germline CDR1 and CDR2: SGHRS and YFSETQ. Trimming pared 9 bases from V and 2 bases from J, leaving 14 bases between. CDR3 sequence reads: CATYAGANTGELFF. The CDR3 DNA sequence: TGCGCCACCTACGCGGGGGCAAACACCGGGGAGCTGTTTTTT.

The genes are TRBV2 and TRBJ2-2; tentative D call: TRBD1 (6 bases). V dropped 3 bases and J dropped 3 bases, with 14 bases sitting between them. This CDR3 spans 16 amino acids. Germline CDR1 is SNHLY and CDR2 is FYNNEI. CDR3 region: CASSEGRGGYTGELFF. Written as DNA, the CDR3 is TGTGCCAGCAGTGAGGGCAGGGGTGGTTACACCGGGGAGCTGTTTTTT.

The chain links TRBV7-9 to TRBJ2-7; maybe TRBD2 (7 bases). The CDR3 has 14 residues. Per germline, CDR1 SEHNR and CDR2 FQNEAQ (reference sequence). V shed 2 bases and J shed 2 bases, with 10 bases lying between them. The CDR3 DNA is TGTGCCAGCAGCTTATTGCGGGGGCCCTACGAGCAGTACTTC. Residues: CASSLLRGPYEQYF.

V and J are TRBV6-6 and TRBJ2-7, with a weak D call TRBD1 (6 bases). Germline CDR1 is MNHNY and CDR2 is SVGAGI (reference sequence). The CDR3 covers 12 residues. Trimming pared 2 bases from V and 12 bases from J, leaving 14 bases between. CDR3 sequence: CASSYRQETTYF. For the CDR3, the DNA is TGTGCCAGCAGTTACAGACAGGAGACCACGTACTTC.

The V and J genes are TRBV29-1 and TRBJ2-2, with 11 bases fitting TRBD2. The CDR3 totals 15 residues. The V gene end was trimmed by 7 bases and the J gene end by 5 bases; junction bases not matched to a gene: 9. Germline V gene sequence: CDR1 SQVTM, CDR2 ANQGSEA. The CDR3 bases are TGCAGCGCCACGATCTGGACTAGCGGGACCGGGGAGCTGTTTTTT. Translated: CSATIWTSGTGELFF.

The chain recombines TRBV7-9 with TRBJ2-2, with a tentative D call TRBD1 (5 bases). The germline V gene has CDR1 SEHNR and CDR2 FQNEAQ (reference sequence). The CDR3 length is 15 residues. Trimming cost V 6 bases and J 4 bases, with 15 bases left between them. This CDR3 reads CASSAVSRVTGELFF. The CDR3, as DNA: TGTGCCAGCAGTGCCGTAAGCAGGGTCACCGGGGAGCTGTTTTTT.

The chain has TRBV28 and TRBJ2-7, with D hard to call. Trimming stripped 7 bases from V and 1 base from J, with 11 bases between. The CDR3 has 13 residues. Looked up from germline, CDR1 is MDHEN and CDR2 is SYDVKM. The CDR3 sequence: CASTRQHSYEQYF. CDR3 nucleotide sequence: TGTGCCAGCACCCGACAACATTCCTACGAGCAGTACTTC.

Notes on this clone: An end of the junction does not agree with germline; a read error may underlie this. Here the CDR3 DNA reads TGTGCCAGCAGCCTGTGGACTTTTCAAGGGACCCAGTACTTC. This encodes CASSLWTFQGTQYF. The genes are TRBV7-8 and TRBJ2-5; the D gene is possibly TRBD2 (5 bases). Germline V lookup: CDR1 SGHVS, CDR2 FQNEAQ. CDR3 size: 14 residues.